Sequencing of this TCR beta chain was carried out in a study of chemoradiotherapy in HPV16-positive cancers. V lost 6 bases, J lost 2 bases, and 6 bases stayed unmatched. Germline lookup yields CDR1 ENHRY and CDR2 SYGVKD. The CDR3 runs 14 residues. Assay used: immunoSEQ multiplex PCR; TCRdb lists only in-frame clones, some missing. The sample includes about 13,000 clones, about 85% of them seen just once. The genes are TRBV10-3 and TRBJ1-2; 7 bases agree with TRBD1. Source: blood, taken from a patient who underwent chemoradiotherapy. This TCR was recovered from a human donor with HPV-associated anogenital cancer. CDR3 bases: TGTGCCATCAGGCCGAGACAGGGAAACTATGGCTACACCTTC. Translated, it gives CAIRPRQGNYGYTF.